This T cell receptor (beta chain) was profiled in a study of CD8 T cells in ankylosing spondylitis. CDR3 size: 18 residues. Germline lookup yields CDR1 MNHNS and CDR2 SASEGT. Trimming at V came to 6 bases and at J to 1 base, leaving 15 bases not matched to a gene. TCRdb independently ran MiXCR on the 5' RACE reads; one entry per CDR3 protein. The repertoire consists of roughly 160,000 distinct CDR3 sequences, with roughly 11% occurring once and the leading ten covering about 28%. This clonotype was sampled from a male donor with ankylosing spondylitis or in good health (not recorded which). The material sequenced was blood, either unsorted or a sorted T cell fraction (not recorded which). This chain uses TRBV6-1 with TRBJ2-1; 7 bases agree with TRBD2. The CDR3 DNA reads TGTGCCAGCAGACCGACGATAGCGGGCCCTAGATCCTACAATGAGCAGTTCTTC. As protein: CASRPTIAGPRSYNEQFF.